The rows below give T cell receptor beta chains drawn from one sample of a study of tumor and adjacent non-tumor tissue in lung cancer. A single record per CDR3 protein comes from TCRdb applying MiXCR to the multiplex PCR reads. This table holds more than 95,000 distinct CDR3 sequences, approximately 71% found once. Material for sequencing was lung tumor tissue. The receptors were gathered from a young man with non-small cell lung cancer. Each CDR3 is given with its conserved first and last residue. The order of the fields is CDR3 length, J gene, D gene, clone size, V gene, CDR3 protein, CDR3 DNA. D genes are given only for firm matches. Clone size, where shown, is once, few, many, or a class for clones that have expanded.

CDR3 length: 12; J gene: TRBJ2-7; D gene: .; clone size: many; V gene: TRBV29-1; CDR3 protein: CSARDREYEQYF; CDR3 DNA: TGCAGTGCTAGAGATCGGGAGTACGAGCAGTACTTC
CDR3 length: 15; J gene: TRBJ2-7; D gene: .; clone size: .; V gene: TRBV4-2; CDR3 protein: CTSSQDDGGYYEQYF; CDR3 DNA: TGTACCAGCAGCCAAGATGACGGGGGCTACTACGAACAGTACTTC
CDR3 length: 17; J gene: TRBJ2-3; D gene: .; clone size: .; V gene: TRBV7-3; CDR3 protein: CASSPNPGHYSIDTQYF; CDR3 DNA: TGTGCCAGCAGCCCAAACCCCGGACATTATAGCATAGATACGCAGTATTTT
CDR3 length: 19; J gene: TRBJ1-1; D gene: TRBD1; clone size: .; V gene: TRBV5-4; CDR3 protein: CASSLGGIRGRLMNTEVFF; CDR3 DNA: TGTGCCAGCAGCTTAGGAGGGATTAGGGGGCGCCTAATGAACACTGAAGTTTTCTTT
CDR3 length: 14; J gene: TRBJ2-5; D gene: .; clone size: few; V gene: TRBV4-2; CDR3 protein: CASSQLQAQETQYF; CDR3 DNA: TGTGCCAGCAGCCAATTACAAGCCCAAGAGACCCAGTACTTC
CDR3 length: 13; J gene: TRBJ2-3; D gene: .; clone size: many; V gene: TRBV10-3; CDR3 protein: CAINPTATDTQYF; CDR3 DNA: TGTGCCATCAACCCGACTGCCACAGATACGCAGTATTTT
CDR3 length: 15; J gene: TRBJ2-7; D gene: .; clone size: .; V gene: TRBV10-2; CDR3 protein: CASSGWGAGGYEQYF; CDR3 DNA: TGCGCCAGCAGTGGATGGGGGGCTGGGGGCTACGAGCAGTACTTC
CDR3 length: 12; J gene: TRBJ2-5; D gene: .; clone size: .; V gene: TRBV12-3/TRBV12-4; CDR3 protein: CASSLHEGTQYF; CDR3 DNA: TGTGCCAGCAGCCTACACGAAGGGACCCAGTACTTC
CDR3 length: 13; J gene: TRBJ2-7; D gene: TRBD1; clone size: .; V gene: TRBV29-1; CDR3 protein: CSMGDSRSYEEYF; CDR3 DNA: TGCAGCATGGGGGACAGCCGATCCTACGAGGAGTACTTC
CDR3 length: 15; J gene: TRBJ2-6; D gene: .; clone size: many; V gene: TRBV6-2/TRBV6-3; CDR3 protein: CASGLRGSGANVLTF; CDR3 DNA: TGTGCCAGCGGCTTACGGGGCTCTGGGGCCAACGTCCTGACTTTC
CDR3 length: 14; J gene: TRBJ2-1; D gene: TRBD2; clone size: .; V gene: TRBV5-1; CDR3 protein: CASSPLTSLTEQFF; CDR3 DNA: TGCGCCAGCAGCCCCTTGACTAGCCTCACTGAGCAGTTCTTC
CDR3 length: 14; J gene: TRBJ1-2; D gene: .; clone size: .; V gene: TRBV11-2; CDR3 protein: CVSSLASGARGYTF; CDR3 DNA: TGTGTCAGCAGCTTAGCCTCAGGGGCAAGGGGCTATACCTTC
CDR3 length: 14; J gene: TRBJ2-2; D gene: TRBD1; clone size: few; V gene: TRBV12-3/TRBV12-4; CDR3 protein: CASRIIQGTGELFF; CDR3 DNA: TGTGCCAGCAGGATTATACAGGGGACCGGGGAGCTGTTTTTT
CDR3 length: 14; J gene: TRBJ2-2; D gene: TRBD1; clone size: .; V gene: TRBV24-1; CDR3 protein: CATSDRGTTGRLFF; CDR3 DNA: TGTGCCACCAGCGACAGGGGTACCACCGGGAGGCTGTTTTTT
CDR3 length: 13; J gene: TRBJ2-7; D gene: .; clone size: .; V gene: TRBV20-1; CDR3 protein: CSAMERKPYEQYF; CDR3 DNA: TGCAGTGCAATGGAGAGGAAACCCTACGAGCAGTACTTC
CDR3 length: 13; J gene: TRBJ2-2; D gene: .; clone size: .; V gene: TRBV11-2; CDR3 protein: CASNPRVTEELFF; CDR3 DNA: TGTGCCAGCAACCCGCGGGTCACCGAGGAGCTGTTTTTT
CDR3 length: 16; J gene: TRBJ1-5; D gene: .; clone size: .; V gene: TRBV7-9; CDR3 protein: CASSYYSQGGGGPQHF; CDR3 DNA: TGTGCCAGCAGCTACTACTCTCAAGGAGGTGGTGGGCCCCAACATTTT
CDR3 length: 14; J gene: TRBJ2-5; D gene: TRBD2; clone size: .; V gene: TRBV20-1; CDR3 protein: CSASGTSSGWAQNF; CDR3 DNA: TGCAGTGCCAGTGGGACTAGCAGTGGATGGGCCCAAAACTTC
CDR3 length: 16; J gene: TRBJ2-1; D gene: TRBD2; clone size: few; V gene: TRBV5-4; CDR3 protein: CASSLLLAGGSHEQFF; CDR3 DNA: TGTGCCAGCAGCTTGCTGCTAGCGGGGGGCAGCCATGAGCAGTTCTTC
CDR3 length: 15; J gene: TRBJ2-1; D gene: TRBD2; clone size: .; V gene: TRBV12-3/TRBV12-4; CDR3 protein: CASGLGDYSAHEQSF; CDR3 DNA: TGTGCCAGCGGGCTGGGGGACTATTCGGCCCATGAGCAGTCCTTC
CDR3 length: 15; J gene: TRBJ1-6; D gene: .; clone size: .; V gene: TRBV30; CDR3 protein: CAWKLVAGVNSPLHF; CDR3 DNA: TGTGCCTGGAAGCTTGTCGCTGGAGTAAATTCACCCCTCCACTTT
CDR3 length: 18; J gene: TRBJ2-1; D gene: TRBD2; clone size: once; V gene: TRBV6-2/TRBV6-3; CDR3 protein: CASSYILTGTSFRDEQLF; CDR3 DNA: TGTGCCAGCAGTTACATTCTTACCGGGACTAGTTTCAGGGATGAGCAGTTGTTC
CDR3 length: 15; J gene: TRBJ2-5; D gene: .; clone size: .; V gene: TRBV11-2; CDR3 protein: CASSLGGGTQETQYF; CDR3 DNA: TGTGCCAGCAGCTTGGGGGGAGGAACCCAAGAGACCCAGTACTTC
CDR3 length: 15; J gene: TRBJ2-7; D gene: .; clone size: few; V gene: TRBV20-1; CDR3 protein: CSVRGGAGQVYEQYF; CDR3 DNA: TGCAGTGTTAGAGGGGGGGCGGGACAGGTCTACGAGCAGTACTTC
CDR3 length: 16; J gene: TRBJ2-2; D gene: TRBD2; clone size: once; V gene: TRBV11-2; CDR3 protein: CASSSRRGANTGELFF; CDR3 DNA: TGTGCCAGCAGCTCCCGACGGGGGGCGAACACCGGGGAGCTGTTTTTT
CDR3 length: 14; J gene: TRBJ2-5; D gene: .; clone size: .; V gene: TRBV12-3/TRBV12-4; CDR3 protein: CASNLPESQGTQYF; CDR3 DNA: TGTGCCAGCAATTTACCGGAGTCCCAAGGGACCCAGTACTTC
CDR3 length: 16; J gene: TRBJ2-2; D gene: .; clone size: .; V gene: TRBV5-1; CDR3 protein: CASSFRGGTQTGELFF; CDR3 DNA: TGCGCCAGCAGCTTTCGTGGGGGCACCCAGACCGGGGAGCTGTTTTTT
CDR3 length: 15; J gene: TRBJ2-3; D gene: TRBD2; clone size: few; V gene: TRBV29-1; CDR3 protein: CSVGLAGGSTDTRYF; CDR3 DNA: TGCAGCGTTGGACTAGCGGGGGGGAGCACAGATACGCGGTATTTT
CDR3 length: 13; J gene: TRBJ2-7; D gene: .; clone size: .; V gene: TRBV6-1; CDR3 protein: CTSNDRSSYEQYF; CDR3 DNA: TGTACCAGCAATGATAGGAGCTCCTACGAGCAGTACTTC
CDR3 length: 15; J gene: TRBJ2-3; D gene: .; clone size: .; V gene: TRBV6-1; CDR3 protein: CASCELAGSTDTQYF; CDR3 DNA: TGTGCCAGCTGTGAACTAGCTGGGAGCACAGATACGCAGTATTTT
CDR3 length: 16; J gene: TRBJ2-5; D gene: .; clone size: many; V gene: TRBV4-3; CDR3 protein: CASSQGFGRPQETQYF; CDR3 DNA: TGCGCCAGCAGCCAAGGTTTCGGACGACCCCAAGAGACCCAGTACTTC
CDR3 length: 18; J gene: TRBJ2-3; D gene: .; clone size: .; V gene: TRBV5-4; CDR3 protein: CASSLGVLRDTGTDTQYF; CDR3 DNA: TGTGCCAGCAGCTTAGGTGTCCTTCGTGACACTGGCACAGATACGCAGTATTTT
CDR3 length: 18; J gene: TRBJ1-4; D gene: TRBD1; clone size: few; V gene: TRBV5-6; CDR3 protein: CASSLRATGFTANEKLFF; CDR3 DNA: TGTGCCAGCAGCTTGAGGGCGACAGGGTTTACGGCTAATGAAAAACTGTTTTTT
CDR3 length: 15; J gene: TRBJ1-2; D gene: TRBD1; clone size: .; V gene: TRBV6-5; CDR3 protein: CANSIGRGQGSGYTF; CDR3 DNA: TGTGCCAACAGTATAGGGAGGGGACAGGGATCTGGCTACACCTTC
CDR3 length: 15; J gene: TRBJ2-7; D gene: TRBD2; clone size: .; V gene: TRBV4-1; CDR3 protein: CASNQERGAPYEQYF; CDR3 DNA: TGCGCCAGTAACCAAGAGCGGGGGGCCCCCTACGAGCAGTACTTC
CDR3 length: 14; J gene: TRBJ2-1; D gene: TRBD2; clone size: many; V gene: TRBV12-3/TRBV12-4; CDR3 protein: CASSRSGGESEQFF; CDR3 DNA: TGTGCCAGCAGCAGATCCGGGGGGGAAAGTGAGCAGTTCTTC
CDR3 length: 15; J gene: TRBJ2-3; D gene: .; clone size: .; V gene: TRBV6-5; CDR3 protein: CTSSYSGGIGDTQYF; CDR3 DNA: TGCACCAGCAGTTACTCGGGGGGCATTGGAGATACGCAGTATTTT
CDR3 length: 16; J gene: TRBJ2-5; D gene: .; clone size: once; V gene: TRBV6-5; CDR3 protein: CASSYTGTRGVQTQYF; CDR3 DNA: TGTGCCAGCAGTTACACCGGGACAAGGGGCGTGCAGACCCAATACTTC
CDR3 length: 16; J gene: TRBJ1-1; D gene: .; clone size: few; V gene: TRBV7-8; CDR3 protein: CASSQRQAPQNTEAFF; CDR3 DNA: TGTGCCAGCAGTCAAAGACAGGCGCCCCAGAACACTGAAGCTTTCTTT
CDR3 length: 11; J gene: TRBJ2-5; D gene: .; clone size: once; V gene: TRBV5-5; CDR3 protein: CASSFREIQYF; CDR3 DNA: TGTGCCAGCAGCTTTCGAGAGATCCAGTACTTC
CDR3 length: 13; J gene: TRBJ2-3; D gene: .; clone size: .; V gene: TRBV5-6; CDR3 protein: CASSLDRTYTQYF; CDR3 DNA: TGTGCCAGCAGCTTGGACCGCACATATACACAGTATTTT
CDR3 length: 14; J gene: TRBJ1-2; D gene: .; clone size: .; V gene: TRBV4-3; CDR3 protein: CASRQNLKVYGYTF; CDR3 DNA: TGCGCCAGCAGACAAAATCTGAAAGTCTATGGCTACACCTTC
CDR3 length: 15; J gene: TRBJ2-1; D gene: .; clone size: .; V gene: TRBV20-1; CDR3 protein: CSASLPRGIYNEQFF; CDR3 DNA: TGCAGTGCTAGCCTCCCTAGAGGAATCTACAATGAGCAGTTCTTC
CDR3 length: 14; J gene: TRBJ2-3; D gene: .; clone size: many; V gene: TRBV6-2/TRBV6-3; CDR3 protein: CASSFDRTTDTQYF; CDR3 DNA: TGTGCCAGCAGTTTCGACAGGACTACAGATACGCAGTATTTT
CDR3 length: 14; J gene: TRBJ2-1; D gene: TRBD2; clone size: many; V gene: TRBV20-1; CDR3 protein: CSASGGASYNEQFF; CDR3 DNA: TGCAGTGCTAGCGGGGGGGCCTCCTACAATGAGCAGTTCTTC
CDR3 length: 15; J gene: TRBJ2-7; D gene: TRBD2; clone size: .; V gene: TRBV6-4; CDR3 protein: CASSGLGGGPYEQYF; CDR3 DNA: TGTGCCAGCAGTGGTCTCGGGGGGGGGCCCTACGAGCAGTACTTC
CDR3 length: 15; J gene: TRBJ1-5; D gene: .; clone size: .; V gene: TRBV11-2; CDR3 protein: CVSSLESGTFQPQLF; CDR3 DNA: TGTGTCAGCAGCTTAGAGTCAGGGACTTTCCAGCCCCAGCTTTTT
CDR3 length: 17; J gene: TRBJ2-2; D gene: .; clone size: .; V gene: TRBV5-4; CDR3 protein: CASSPAGAHGGTWELFF; CDR3 DNA: TGTGCCAGCAGCCCTGCTGGGGCCCACGGAGGCACCTGGGAGCTGTTTTTT
CDR3 length: 15; J gene: TRBJ1-4; D gene: .; clone size: few; V gene: TRBV6-5; CDR3 protein: CANSLTASTNEKLFF; CDR3 DNA: TGTGCCAACAGCTTGACAGCCTCAACTAATGAAAAACTGTTTTTT
CDR3 length: 13; J gene: TRBJ2-7; D gene: TRBD1; clone size: .; V gene: TRBV20-1; CDR3 protein: CSLRRQGGYEQYF; CDR3 DNA: TGCAGTCTCAGACGACAGGGGGGCTACGAGCAGTACTTC
CDR3 length: 16; J gene: TRBJ2-7; D gene: .; clone size: .; V gene: TRBV20-1; CDR3 protein: CSASDGGGDIAYQQDF; CDR3 DNA: TGCAGTGCTAGTGACGGAGGGGGGGACATTGCCTACCAGCAGGACTTC
CDR3 length: 13; J gene: TRBJ2-1; D gene: .; clone size: .; V gene: TRBV20-1; CDR3 protein: CNAGRGSGNEQFF; CDR3 DNA: TGCAATGCTGGACGGGGCTCAGGGAATGAGCAGTTCTTC